The text below deals with one T cell receptor (beta chain). Its antigen remains unknown. The sample comes from a study of cytomegalovirus exposure and HLA in healthy donors. Study-level background: The 120 validation repertoires were reported in a later analysis to have been generated on the same platform as the 500 to 700 first-cohort repertoires.

Study conclusions and caveats: Reported performance of the classifier showed diagnosis of cytomegalovirus status with high specificity and sensitivity. A later analysis found first-cohort TCR clusters tended to co-occur in the approximately 110 validation repertoires. There were 160 or so TCR beta chains listed as cytomegalovirus-associated.

Repertoires were generated with immunoSEQ multiplex PCR, while TCRdb's copy carries only in-frame clones and drops some. The sample has 150,000 to 200,000 clones; 91% are singletons. CDR1 SGHTA and CDR2 FQGNSA come from the germline V gene. The CDR3 totals 16 residues. V lost 3 bases to trimming and J lost 3 bases; unmatched junction nucleotides: 8. Sequencing was carried out using PBMCs. This chain uses TRBV7-2 with TRBJ2-5; 9 bases fit TRBD2. This clonotype was sampled from a young woman in good health and CMV-seropositive. The CDR3 loop is CASSFGGGRDKETQYF. The CDR3 DNA reads as TGTGCCAGCAGCTTCGGGGGCGGGAGGGATAAAGAGACCCAGTACTTC.